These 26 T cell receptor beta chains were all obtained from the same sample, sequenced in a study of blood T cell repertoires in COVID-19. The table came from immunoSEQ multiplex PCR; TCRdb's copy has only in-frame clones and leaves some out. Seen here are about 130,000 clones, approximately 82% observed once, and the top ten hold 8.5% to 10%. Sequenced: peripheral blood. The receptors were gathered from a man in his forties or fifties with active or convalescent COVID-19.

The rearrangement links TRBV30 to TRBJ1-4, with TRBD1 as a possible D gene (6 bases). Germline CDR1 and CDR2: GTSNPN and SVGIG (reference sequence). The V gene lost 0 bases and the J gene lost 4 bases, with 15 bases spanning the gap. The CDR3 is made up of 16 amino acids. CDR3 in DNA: TGTGCCTGGAGTGTAAAGGGGGGGTTTGGTAATGAAAAACTGTTTTTT. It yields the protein CAWSVKGGFGNEKLFF. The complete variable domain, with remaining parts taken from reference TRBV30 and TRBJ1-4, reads SQTIHQWPATLVQPVGSPLSLECTVEGTSNPNLYWYRQAAGRGLQLLFYSVGIGQISSEVPQNLSASRPQDRQFILSSKKLLLSDSGFYLCAWSVKGGFGNEKLFFGSGTQLSVL.

The CDR3 sequence: CASSIQMGGTKGYTF. The CDR3 nucleotides are TGTGCCAGCTCGATCCAGATGGGGGGTACGAAAGGCTACACCTTC. V is TRBV18 and J is TRBJ1-2; tentative D call: TRBD1 (5 bases). CDR1 is KGHSH, CDR2 LQKENI, per germline. The CDR3 runs to 15 residues. V lost 6 bases, J lost 8 bases, and 22 bases lay in between.

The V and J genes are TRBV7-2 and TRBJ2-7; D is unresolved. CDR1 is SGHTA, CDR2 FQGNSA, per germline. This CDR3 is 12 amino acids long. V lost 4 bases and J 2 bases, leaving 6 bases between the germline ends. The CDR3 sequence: CASSSTTYEQYF. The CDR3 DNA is TGTGCCAGCAGCTCAACTACCTACGAGCAGTACTTC.

For the CDR3, the DNA is TGTGCCAGCACCAGGACAGGGGGCTTGAATTCACCCCTCCACTTT. Its protein is CASTRTGGLNSPLHF. V and J are TRBV18 and TRBJ1-6, with TRBD1 matching 11 bases. Germline trimming cut 8 bases from V and 7 bases from J; bases unmatched to any gene: 7. The germline V gene has CDR1 KGHSH and CDR2 LQKENI. This CDR3 comprises 15 residues.

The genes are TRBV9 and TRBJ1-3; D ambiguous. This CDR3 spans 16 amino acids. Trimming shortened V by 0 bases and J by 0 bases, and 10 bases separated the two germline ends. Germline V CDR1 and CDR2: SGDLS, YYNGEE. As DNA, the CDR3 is TGTGCCAGCAGCGTAGTCGGAGTCCCCTCTGGAAACACCATATATTTT. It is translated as CASSVVGVPSGNTIYF.

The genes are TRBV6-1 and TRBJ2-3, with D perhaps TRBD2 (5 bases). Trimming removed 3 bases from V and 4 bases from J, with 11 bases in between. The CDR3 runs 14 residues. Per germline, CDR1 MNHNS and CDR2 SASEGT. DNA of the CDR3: TGTGCCAGCAGTGATGCGGTGGAGGCAGATACGCAGTATTTT. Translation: CASSDAVEADTQYF.

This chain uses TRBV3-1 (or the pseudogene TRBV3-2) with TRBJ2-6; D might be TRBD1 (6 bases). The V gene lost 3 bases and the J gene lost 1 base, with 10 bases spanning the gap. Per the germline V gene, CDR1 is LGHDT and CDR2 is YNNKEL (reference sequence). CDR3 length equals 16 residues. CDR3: CASSQADRSGANVLTF. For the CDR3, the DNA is TGTGCCAGCAGCCAGGCCGACAGGTCTGGGGCCAACGTCCTGACTTTC.

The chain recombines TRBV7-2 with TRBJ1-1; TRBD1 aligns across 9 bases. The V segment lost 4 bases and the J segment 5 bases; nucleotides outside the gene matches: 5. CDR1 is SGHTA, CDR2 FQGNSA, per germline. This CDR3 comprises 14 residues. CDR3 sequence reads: CASSSGQGMTEAFF. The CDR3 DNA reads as TGTGCCAGCAGCTCCGGACAGGGGATGACTGAAGCTTTCTTT.

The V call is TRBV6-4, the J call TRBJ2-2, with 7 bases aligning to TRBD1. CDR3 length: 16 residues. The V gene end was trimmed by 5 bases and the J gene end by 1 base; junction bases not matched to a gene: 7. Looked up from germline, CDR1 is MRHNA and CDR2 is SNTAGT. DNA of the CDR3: TGTGCCAGCAGTCTTCAACCAGGGGGGAACACCGGGGAGCTGTTTTTT. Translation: CASSLQPGGNTGELFF.

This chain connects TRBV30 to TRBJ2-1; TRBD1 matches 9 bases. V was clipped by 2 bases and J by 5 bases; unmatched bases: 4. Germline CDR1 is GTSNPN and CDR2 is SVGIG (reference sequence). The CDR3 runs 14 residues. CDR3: CAWSRGQGNNEQFF. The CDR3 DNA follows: TGTGCCTGGAGTCGGGGACAGGGCAACAATGAGCAGTTCTTC.

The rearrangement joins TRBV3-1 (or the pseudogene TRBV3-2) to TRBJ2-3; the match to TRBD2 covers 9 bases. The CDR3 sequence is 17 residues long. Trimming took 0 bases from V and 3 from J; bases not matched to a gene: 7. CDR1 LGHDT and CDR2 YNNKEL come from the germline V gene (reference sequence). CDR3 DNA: TGTGCCAGCAGCCAAGATCCGGGACTAGCTGGTACAGATACGCAGTATTTT. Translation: CASSQDPGLAGTDTQYF.

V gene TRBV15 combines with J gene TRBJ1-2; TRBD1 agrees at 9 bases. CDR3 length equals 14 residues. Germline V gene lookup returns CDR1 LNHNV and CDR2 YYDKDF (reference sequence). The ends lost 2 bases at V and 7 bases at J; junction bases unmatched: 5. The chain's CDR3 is CATSRIQGALGYTF. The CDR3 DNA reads TGTGCCACCAGCAGAATACAGGGGGCGCTTGGCTACACCTTC. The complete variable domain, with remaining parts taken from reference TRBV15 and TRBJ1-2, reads DAMVIQNPRYQVTQFGKPVTLSCSQTLNHNVMYWYQQKSSQAPKLLFHYYDKDFNNEADTPDNFQSRRPNTSFCFLDIRSPGLGDTAMYLCATSRIQGALGYTFGSGTRLTVV.

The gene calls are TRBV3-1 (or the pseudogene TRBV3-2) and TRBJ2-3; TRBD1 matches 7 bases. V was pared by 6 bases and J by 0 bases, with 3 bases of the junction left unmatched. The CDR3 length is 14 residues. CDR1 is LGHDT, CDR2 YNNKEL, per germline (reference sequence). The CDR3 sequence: CASRRQGSTDTQYF. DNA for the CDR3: TGTGCCAGCAGGCGACAGGGTAGCACAGATACGCAGTATTTT.

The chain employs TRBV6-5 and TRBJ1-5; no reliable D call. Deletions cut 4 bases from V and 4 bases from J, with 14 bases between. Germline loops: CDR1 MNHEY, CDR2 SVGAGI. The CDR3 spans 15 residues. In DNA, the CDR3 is TGTGCCAGCAGTTCGGACGAGACTATGAATCAGCCCCAGCATTTT. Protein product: CASSSDETMNQPQHF.

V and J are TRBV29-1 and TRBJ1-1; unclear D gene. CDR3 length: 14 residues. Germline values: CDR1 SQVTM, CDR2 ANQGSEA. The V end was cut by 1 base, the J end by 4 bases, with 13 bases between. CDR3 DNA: TGCAGCGTTGAAGTAAACACGAGACTCACTGAAGCTTTCTTT. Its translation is CSVEVNTRLTEAFF.

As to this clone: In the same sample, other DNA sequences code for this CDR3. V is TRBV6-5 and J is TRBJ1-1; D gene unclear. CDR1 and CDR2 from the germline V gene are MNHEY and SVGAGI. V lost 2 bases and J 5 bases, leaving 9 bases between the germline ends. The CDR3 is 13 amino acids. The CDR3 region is CASSYVGGTEAFF. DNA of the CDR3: TGTGCCAGCAGTTACGTTGGAGGGACTGAAGCTTTCTTT.

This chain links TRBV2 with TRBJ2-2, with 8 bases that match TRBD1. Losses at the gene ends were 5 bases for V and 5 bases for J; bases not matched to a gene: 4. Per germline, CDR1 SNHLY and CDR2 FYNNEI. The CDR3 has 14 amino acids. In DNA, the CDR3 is TGTGCCAGCAGTCAGGGGGCTGGTACCGGGGAGCTGTTTTTT. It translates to CASSQGAGTGELFF.

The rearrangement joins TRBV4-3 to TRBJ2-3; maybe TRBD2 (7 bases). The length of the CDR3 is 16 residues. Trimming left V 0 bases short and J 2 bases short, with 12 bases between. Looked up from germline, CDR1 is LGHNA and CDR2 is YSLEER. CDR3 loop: CASSQEWGGDTDTQYF. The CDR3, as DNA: TGCGCCAGCAGCCAAGAATGGGGGGGCGACACAGATACGCAGTATTTT.

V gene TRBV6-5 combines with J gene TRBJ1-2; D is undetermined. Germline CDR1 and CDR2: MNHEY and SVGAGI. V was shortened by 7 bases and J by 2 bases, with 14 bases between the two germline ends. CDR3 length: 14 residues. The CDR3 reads CASTSYSLNYGYTF. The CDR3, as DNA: TGTGCCAGCACATCTTACAGCCTCAACTATGGCTACACCTTC.

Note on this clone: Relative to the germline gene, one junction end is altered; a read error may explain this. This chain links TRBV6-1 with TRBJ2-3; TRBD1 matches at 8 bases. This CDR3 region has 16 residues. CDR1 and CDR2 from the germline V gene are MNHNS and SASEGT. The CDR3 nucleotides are TGTGCCAGCAGTGAAGCGTTGGACAGGGACACAAATACGCAGTATTTT. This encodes CASSEALDRDTNTQYF.

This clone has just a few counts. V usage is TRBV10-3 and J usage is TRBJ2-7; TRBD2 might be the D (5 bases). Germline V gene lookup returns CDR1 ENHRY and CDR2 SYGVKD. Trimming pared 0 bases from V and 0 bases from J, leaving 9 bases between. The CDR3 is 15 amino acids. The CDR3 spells CAISESLDSSYEQYF. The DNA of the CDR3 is TGTGCCATCAGTGAGTCCTTGGACTCCTCCTACGAGCAGTACTTC.

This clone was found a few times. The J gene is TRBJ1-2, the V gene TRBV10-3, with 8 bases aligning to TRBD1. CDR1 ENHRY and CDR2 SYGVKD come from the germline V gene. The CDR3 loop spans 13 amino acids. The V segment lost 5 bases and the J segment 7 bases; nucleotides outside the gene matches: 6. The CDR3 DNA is TGTGCCATCAGTTTGGACAGGGTTGCTGGCTACACCTTC. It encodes CAISLDRVAGYTF.

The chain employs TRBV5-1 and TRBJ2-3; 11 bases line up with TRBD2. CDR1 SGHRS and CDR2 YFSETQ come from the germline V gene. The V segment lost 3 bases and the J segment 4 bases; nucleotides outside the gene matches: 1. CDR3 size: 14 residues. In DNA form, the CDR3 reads TGCGCCAGCAGCTCGACTAGCGGGGCAGATACGCAGTATTTT. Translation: CASSSTSGADTQYF.

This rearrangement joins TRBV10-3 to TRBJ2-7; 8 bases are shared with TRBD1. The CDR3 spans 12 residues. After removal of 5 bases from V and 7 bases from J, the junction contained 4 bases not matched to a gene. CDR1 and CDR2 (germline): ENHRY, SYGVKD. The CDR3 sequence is CAISQGAEEQYF. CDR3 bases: TGTGCCATCAGTCAGGGGGCGGAAGAGCAGTACTTC.

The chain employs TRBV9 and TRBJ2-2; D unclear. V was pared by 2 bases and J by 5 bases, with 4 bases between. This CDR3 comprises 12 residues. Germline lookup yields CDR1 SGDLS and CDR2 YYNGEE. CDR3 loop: CASSVRTGELFF. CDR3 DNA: TGTGCCAGCAGCGTCCGTACCGGGGAGCTGTTTTTT.

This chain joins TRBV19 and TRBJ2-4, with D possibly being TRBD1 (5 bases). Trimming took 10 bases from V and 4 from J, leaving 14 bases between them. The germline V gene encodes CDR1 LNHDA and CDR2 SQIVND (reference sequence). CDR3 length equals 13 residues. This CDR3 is CATGQGLKNIQYF. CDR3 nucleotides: TGTGCCACAGGGCAGGGTCTGAAAAACATTCAGTACTTC.